The 9 T cell receptor beta chains below were found in one sample sequenced in a study of shared clonotypes between healthy human individuals. TCRdb's copy holds only in-frame clones and misses some; the assay was immunoSEQ multiplex PCR. The sample holds about 2 million clones, about 95% seen once. Naivety among CD8 cells was defined by CD45RO negativity and positive CCR7 selection, thereby excluding terminally differentiated effector memory CD45RA+ cells. Sample: naive CD8+ T cells sorted from blood. Receptors originate from a man between 18 and 29 years old in good health.

A word on this clone: Other DNA sequences in this specimen translate into the identical CDR3. V gene TRBV27 combines with J gene TRBJ1-1; perhaps TRBD1 as D (5 bases). The CDR3 extends over 14 amino acids. V lost 2 bases and J 0 bases, leaving 7 bases between the germline ends. The germline V gene has CDR1 MNHEY and CDR2 SMNVEV (reference sequence). The CDR3 region has the DNA TGTGCCAGCAGTTTACAGGGCTTGAACACTGAAGCTTTCTTT. It translates to CASSLQGLNTEAFF.

This clone was counted a single time. V is TRBV7-2 and J is TRBJ1-1, with D possibly TRBD1 on 5 matching bases. CDR3 size: 13 residues. Germline CDR1 is SGHTA and CDR2 is FQGNSA. V was trimmed by 1 base and J by 11 bases, leaving 14 bases between them. CDR3 DNA sequence: TGTGCCAGCAGCTTAGGACCGGGACTAGAGGCTTTCTTT. This sequence encodes CASSLGPGLEAFF. The full variable domain, completed using reference TRBV7-2 and TRBJ1-1, is GAGVSQSPSNKVTEKGKDVELRCDPISGHTALYWYRQSLGQGLEFLIYFQGNSAPDKSGLPSDRFSAERTGGSVSTLTIQRTQQEDSAVYLCASSLGPGLEAFFGQGTRLTVV.

The gene calls are TRBV10-3 and TRBJ2-7; D tentatively fits TRBD1 or TRBD2 (6 bases each). Trimming cost V 11 bases and J 4 bases, with 18 bases left between them. Per germline, CDR1 ENHRY and CDR2 SYGVKD. The CDR3 runs to 13 residues. CDR3 nucleotide sequence: TGTGCCGCGAGGGGGGCAGGGGTATACGAGCAGTACTTC. Its translation: CAARGAGVYEQYF.

The chain has TRBV27 and TRBJ1-5, with D maybe TRBD1 (5 bases). V lost 2 bases and J 10 bases, leaving 9 bases between the germline ends. Germline V lookup: CDR1 MNHEY, CDR2 SMNVEV (reference sequence). The CDR3 length is 12 residues. This CDR3 reads CASSLVGHPQHF. Written as DNA, the CDR3 is TGTGCCAGCAGTTTAGTGGGGCACCCCCAGCATTTT.

This chain connects TRBV29-1 to TRBJ1-1; possible D gene TRBD1, 6 bases. Germline V lookup: CDR1 SQVTM, CDR2 ANQGSEA. The CDR3 length is 12 residues. The ends were cut back, 7 bases at V and 1 base at J, with 10 bases in the middle. The CDR3 reads CSGLGGNTEAFF. As DNA, the CDR3 is TGCAGCGGCCTAGGGGGGAACACTGAAGCTTTCTTT.

Here the CDR3 reads CASSFQDRGFYEQYF. The CDR3 nucleotides are TGTGCCAGCAGCTTTCAGGACAGGGGATTCTACGAGCAGTACTTC. The chain uses TRBV12-1 and TRBJ2-7; TRBD1 is the table's D call, not checked against the DNA. TRBV12-1 is a pseudogene. The CDR3 runs 15 residues.

The chain carries TRBV27 and TRBJ1-2, with D perhaps matching TRBD1 (5 bases). The CDR3 runs to 15 residues. From germline, CDR1 is MNHEY and CDR2 SMNVEV (reference sequence). Trimming took off 6 bases at V and 0 bases at J, with 14 bases between the two ends. In DNA, the CDR3 is TGTGCCAGCAGCCAGGGCGGCGTTGCTAACTATGGCTACACCTTC. It codes for CASSQGGVANYGYTF.

CDR3 residues: CASSLRQGSSSYNEQFF. CDR3 nucleotides: TGTGCCAGCAGTTTAAGACAGGGATCAAGCTCCTACAATGAGCAGTTCTTC. This chain links TRBV27 with TRBJ2-1; TRBD1 matches at 7 bases. CDR3 length: 17 amino acids. The V gene end was trimmed by 2 bases and the J gene end by 0 bases; junction bases not matched to a gene: 7. Germline loops: CDR1 MNHEY, CDR2 SMNVEV (reference sequence).

The rearrangement links TRBV27 to TRBJ1-5; 9 bases are a match to TRBD1. CDR1 and CDR2 (germline): MNHEY, SMNVEV (reference sequence). V lost 6 bases to trimming and J lost 2 bases; unmatched junction nucleotides: 5. The CDR3 is made up of 15 amino acids. The CDR3 is CASRNTGGGNQPQHF. The CDR3 DNA reads TGTGCCAGCAGAAATACAGGGGGCGGCAATCAGCCCCAGCATTTT.